This TCR beta chain was sequenced in a study of T cell repertoires in cytomegalovirus infection. Study in general: The authors relied on CMV epitopes, both recently identified HLA-C-restricted and well-studied HLA-B-restricted. Public TCR beta signatures were indicative of both CMV infection and a matching HLA type. Study-wide points: The ex vivo response was dominated by HLA-C-restricted CMV-specific TCR beta clonotypes.

This clonotype appeared a few times. Its specificity is unknown. The CDR3 is made up of 15 amino acids. Trimming cost V 6 bases and J 12 bases; bases outside gene matches: 13. MiXCR, applied by TCRdb to the reads, yields one record per CDR3 protein. This sample has around 800,000 distinct CDR3 sequences; about 33% occur once, and the top ten carry approximately 13%. This chain uses TRBV12-3 or TRBV12-4 with TRBJ1-6; 8 nucleotides agree with TRBD1. The sample here was cultured CD8+ T cells from PBMCs, taken from culture after CMV antigen stimulation. This TCR derives from a human donor in good health (CMV status not recorded). Some clones in this sample may be carry-over from other donors' samples. CDR3: CASSPIQGANGPLHF. The CDR3 DNA reads as TGTGCCAGCAGCCCAATTCAGGGGGCGAATGGACCCCTCCACTTT.